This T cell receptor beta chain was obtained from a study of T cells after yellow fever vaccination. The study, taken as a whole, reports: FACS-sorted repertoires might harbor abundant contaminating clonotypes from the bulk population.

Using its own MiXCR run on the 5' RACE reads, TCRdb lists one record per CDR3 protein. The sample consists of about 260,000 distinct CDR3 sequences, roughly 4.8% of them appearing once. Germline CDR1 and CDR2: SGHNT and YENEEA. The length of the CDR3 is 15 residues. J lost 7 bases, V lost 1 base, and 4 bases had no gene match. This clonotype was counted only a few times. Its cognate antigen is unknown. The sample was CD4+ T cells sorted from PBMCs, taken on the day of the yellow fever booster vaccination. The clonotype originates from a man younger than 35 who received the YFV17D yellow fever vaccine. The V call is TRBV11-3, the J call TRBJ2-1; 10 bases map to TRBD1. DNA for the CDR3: TGTGCCAGCAGCTTAGGGGGACAGGGGAGGAATGAGCAGTTCTTC. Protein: CASSLGGQGRNEQFF.